This T cell receptor (beta chain) was sequenced in a study of blood T cell repertoires in COVID-19. In the study overall: T cells, B-cell-depleted T cells, or PBMCs provided the cDNA or gDNA that served as material.

This clone was picked up a small number of times. Sequenced by immunoSEQ multiplex PCR; TCRdb stores in-frame clones only, minus some. Of 490,000 or so clones listed, 80% to 90% are singletons. Sequencing input: PBMCs or T cells enriched from blood (not recorded which). This clonotype was obtained from a woman aged 60-75 years who had recovered from COVID-19.

The CDR3 sequence is CASSQINANYGYTF. DNA for the CDR3: TGTGCCAGCAGCCAAATAAATGCTAACTATGGCTACACCTTC. The genes are TRBV3-1 (or the pseudogene TRBV3-2) and TRBJ1-2; D gene ambiguous. V lost 2 bases to trimming and J lost 0 bases, with 7 bases between them. The CDR3 runs 14 residues. CDR1 is LGHDT and CDR2 is YNNKEL in the germline V gene (reference sequence).